This T cell receptor beta chain was captured in a study of identical twins. Each cDNA held unique molecular identifiers, and template switching gave it a universal primer site. One entry per CDR3 protein results from TCRdb running MiXCR on the 5' RACE reads. Here the sample spans around 690,000 distinct CDR3 sequences, around 20% being singletons. The study, taken as a whole, reports: The authors noted that invariant MAIT and iNKT cells could partly confound zero-insertion analyses.

Trimming stripped 5 bases from V and 1 base from J, with 20 bases between. The CDR3 covers 17 residues. The sample holds many counts of this clonotype. Its antigen is unknown. The data were also submitted as part of a second study, on T cells expressing NK-cell markers.

The source of this sequence is a woman under 30 in good health. The chain combines TRBV12-3 or TRBV12-4 with TRBJ1-2; D may be TRBD1 (5 bases). Input material: PBMCs. The CDR3 region is CASSNTSGTALNYGYTF. CDR3 sequence (DNA): TGTGCCAGCAGTAACACCTCCGGGACGGCCCTTAACTATGGCTACACCTTC.